Shown below are 24 T cell receptor beta chains from a single sample sequenced in a study of CD8+CD57+ T cells in acquired aplastic anemia. Genomic DNA provided the template from which TCR beta VDJ and CDR3 profiles were obtained. One entry per CDR3 protein results from TCRdb running MiXCR on the reads. The sample consists of roughly 130,000 distinct CDR3 sequences, more than 40% of them appearing once. The sample was sorted CD4+, CD8+, or CD8+CD57+ T cells (not recorded which) from PBMCs. All receptors come from a human donor in good health, serving as a control.

This clonotype was counted many times. The V gene is TRBV7-2, the J gene TRBJ2-3; 11 bases map to TRBD2. CDR3 length equals 16 residues. In germline, CDR1 is SGHTA, CDR2 FQGNSA. Trimming cost V 1 base and J 4 bases; bases outside gene matches: 4. The CDR3 is CASSLGLAGGPDTQYF. In DNA, the CDR3 is TGTGCCAGCAGCTTAGGGCTAGCGGGGGGTCCAGATACGCAGTATTTT.

By proportion, this clonotype is medium-sized. The V call is TRBV2, the J call TRBJ2-7; 9 nucleotides match TRBD1. The germline V gene has CDR1 SNHLY and CDR2 FYNNEI. The CDR3 has 13 residues. Trimming cost V 4 bases and J 5 bases; bases outside gene matches: 3. The CDR3 is CASSGTGANEQYF. CDR3 nucleotide sequence: TGTGCCAGCAGTGGGACAGGGGCCAACGAGCAGTACTTC.

V and J are TRBV10-3 and TRBJ1-2, with D unresolved. CDR1 ENHRY and CDR2 SYGVKD come from the germline V gene. V lost 2 bases, J lost 4 bases, and 5 bases lay in between. The CDR3 has 12 amino acids. Written as DNA, the CDR3 is TGTGCCATCAGTGAGGGTCTCTATGGCTACACCTTC. It specifies CAISEGLYGYTF.

This clonotype was seen repeatedly, ten times or more. The gene calls are TRBV12-3 or TRBV12-4 and TRBJ2-3; unclear D gene. The ends were cut back, 3 bases at V and 2 bases at J, with 6 bases in the middle. The CDR3 runs to 13 residues. CDR3 nucleotide sequence: TGTGCCAGCAGTTTTACACTCACAGATACGCAGTATTTT. This translates into CASSFTLTDTQYF.

The V call is TRBV20-1, the J call TRBJ2-7; TRBD2 matches at 10 bases. CDR3 length equals 12 residues. V was pared by 6 bases and J by 6 bases, with 5 bases of the junction left unmatched. The germline V gene encodes CDR1 DFQATT and CDR2 SNEGSKA (reference sequence). CDR3 loop: CSAWTSGGEQYF. Written as DNA, the CDR3 is TGCAGTGCCTGGACTAGCGGAGGCGAGCAGTACTTC.

This clonotype was recorded at least ten times. The rearrangement uses TRBV12-5 and TRBJ1-4; 8 bases line up with TRBD1. There are 14 residues in the CDR3. J gave up 8 bases and V 5 bases, and 7 bases lay outside the gene matches. Germline V gives CDR1 LGHNT, CDR2 FRNRAP. The CDR3 coding sequence is TGTGCTAGTGGTGCGGACAGGGTACGGGAAAAACTGTTTTTT. This encodes CASGADRVREKLFF.

This clonotype appeared many times. CDR3 nucleotides: TGTGCCAGCACCACCTACCCTTCTAACAATGAGCAGTTCTTC. Translated, it gives CASTTYPSNNEQFF. The chain employs TRBV12-3 or TRBV12-4 and TRBJ2-1; D is unresolved. Trimming removed 7 bases from V and 5 bases from J, with 15 bases in between. The CDR3 length is 14 residues.

The rearrangement uses TRBV29-1 and TRBJ2-1; D not certain. The germline V gene has CDR1 SQVTM and CDR2 ANQGSEA. Trimming removed 3 bases at V and 5 bases at J, with 8 bases between. The CDR3 length is 12 residues. CDR3 region: CSVERRDNEQFF. The CDR3 DNA reads TGCAGCGTTGAGAGACGGGACAATGAGCAGTTCTTC.

The chain has TRBV20-1 and TRBJ2-1; 9 bases agree with TRBD1. The CDR3 has 15 amino acids. Unmatched junction bases numbered 9, after V lost 3 bases and J lost 6 bases. Germline values: CDR1 DFQATT, CDR2 SNEGSKA (reference sequence). CDR3 nucleotide sequence: TGCAGTGCTAGCATAACCGGGACAGGGTCCAATGAGCAGTTCTTC. Its translation is CSASITGTGSNEQFF.

This clonotype is classed as medium-sized. The chain links TRBV15 to TRBJ2-5; D is perhaps TRBD1 (6 bases). This CDR3 has 14 amino acids. The germline V gene encodes CDR1 LNHNV and CDR2 YYDKDF (reference sequence). The germline V and J ends were trimmed by 3 bases and 0 bases, with 8 bases remaining between them. The CDR3 DNA reads as TGTGCCACCAGCAGCGGACAGCACCAAGAGACCCAGTACTTC. Translating it yields CATSSGQHQETQYF.

This clonotype was seen at least ten times. The chain uses TRBV12-5 and TRBJ2-1, with D unresolved. V was trimmed by 7 bases and J by 11 bases, leaving 15 bases between them. CDR3 length: 12 residues. Germline lookup yields CDR1 LGHNT and CDR2 FRNRAP. The CDR3 nucleotides read TGTGCTAGTGCTACCGAAAACCCAAAGCAGTTCTTC. As protein: CASATENPKQFF.

The chain combines TRBV29-1 with TRBJ1-2, with a weak D call TRBD1 (5 bases). Trimming took off 5 bases at V and 4 bases at J, with 8 bases between the two ends. CDR1 is SQVTM and CDR2 is ANQGSEA in the germline V gene. The CDR3 runs 11 residues. Here the CDR3 reads CSVSDSYGYTF. The CDR3 DNA reads as TGCAGCGTTTCCGACAGCTATGGCTACACCTTC.

This clonotype appeared a few times. V gene TRBV24-1 combines with J gene TRBJ1-2; unclear D gene. Trimming removed 0 bases at V and 7 bases at J, with 8 bases between. CDR1 and CDR2 (germline): KGHDR, SFDVKD. CDR3 length: 13 residues. CDR3 region: CATSDLQEGGYTF. The CDR3 nucleotides are TGTGCCACCAGTGATTTGCAGGAGGGTGGCTACACCTTC.

A word on this clonotype: One end of the junction fails to match germline, which may point to a read error. The rearrangement uses TRBV6-1 and TRBJ1-5; maybe TRBD1 (5 bases). This CDR3 contains 14 residues. The germline gives CDR1 MNHNS, CDR2 SASEGT. The CDR3 region is CASSEGAKGQPQHF. DNA of the CDR3: TGTGCCAGCAGCGAAGGGGCTAAAGGGCAGCCCCAGCATTTT.

The rearrangement joins TRBV2 to TRBJ2-7; 11 bases map to TRBD1. The V gene end was trimmed by 6 bases and the J gene end by 5 bases; junction bases not matched to a gene: 6. The CDR3 loop spans 14 amino acids. CDR1 SNHLY and CDR2 FYNNEI come from the germline V gene. CDR3 DNA: TGTGCCAGCAGGATGGACAGGGGGCGCAACGAGCAGTACTTC. Encoded protein: CASRMDRGRNEQYF.

The V gene is TRBV7-8, the J gene TRBJ1-1; possibly TRBD1 for D (5 bases). Trimming shortened V by 6 bases and J by 8 bases, and 16 bases separated the two germline ends. Looked up from germline, CDR1 is SGHVS and CDR2 is FQNEAQ. CDR3 length: 13 amino acids. The CDR3 nucleotides read TGTGCCAGCAGTTTAATCGTAGGGGCCGAAGCTTTCTTT. Translation gives CASSLIVGAEAFF.

This sequence joins TRBV13 and TRBJ2-7; TRBD2 matches at 7 bases. From germline, CDR1 is PRHDT and CDR2 FYEKMQ (reference sequence). The V and J ends lost 5 bases and 3 bases, in that order; junction bases with no gene match: 10. This CDR3 contains 15 residues. The CDR3 spells CASSQRTGGFYEQYF. In nucleotides, the CDR3 is TGTGCCAGCAGCCAACGGACCGGGGGGTTCTACGAGCAGTACTTC.

The J gene is TRBJ1-2, the V gene TRBV12-3 or TRBV12-4; D might be TRBD1 (5 bases). Deletions cut 6 bases from V and 5 bases from J, with 16 bases between. CDR3 length: 14 amino acids. DNA for the CDR3: TGTGCCAGCAGCCTAGGACATGGAGGGTATGGCTACACCTTC. It translates to CASSLGHGGYGYTF.

The chain recombines TRBV12-3 or TRBV12-4 with TRBJ2-2; tentative D call: TRBD1 (6 bases). This CDR3 has 19 amino acids. V was shortened by 8 bases and J by 6 bases, with 31 bases between the two germline ends. CDR3 residues: CASVSRGSRVITGPGELFF. CDR3 DNA sequence: TGTGCCAGCGTTTCAAGGGGATCGAGGGTTATCACAGGGCCCGGGGAGCTGTTTTTT.

The chain uses TRBV4-1 and TRBJ2-7; D is unresolved. V lost 2 bases and J lost 5, with 10 bases in between. Germline V gene lookup returns CDR1 MGHRA and CDR2 YSYEKL. CDR3 length equals 13 residues. CDR3: CASSQKITNEQYF. The CDR3 DNA follows: TGCGCCAGCAGCCAAAAAATCACGAACGAGCAGTACTTC.

This chain joins TRBV29-1 and TRBJ2-1; 8 nucleotides line up with TRBD2. Per germline, CDR1 SQVTM and CDR2 ANQGSEA. This CDR3 comprises 13 residues. V shed 6 bases, J shed 9 bases, and the junction held 10 bases outside the gene matches. The CDR3 region has the DNA TGCAGCGTCGCCACGGGGGGGCGGGGTGAGCAGTTCTTC. Its protein product is CSVATGGRGEQFF.

This sequence joins TRBV7-3 and TRBJ2-7, with D perhaps matching TRBD1 (6 bases). This CDR3 is 13 amino acids long. Trimming took 8 bases from V and 2 from J, leaving 13 bases between them. Germline V lookup: CDR1 SGHTA, CDR2 FQGTGA. The CDR3 DNA sequence: TGTGCCAGCGCCCGGGACACCCCCTACGAGCAGTACTTC. Protein: CASARDTPYEQYF.

The gene calls are TRBV6-6 and TRBJ2-7; 11 nucleotides match TRBD2. The V gene end was trimmed by 0 bases and the J gene end by 6 bases; junction bases not matched to a gene: 4. This CDR3 has 15 residues. Germline V gene lookup returns CDR1 MNHNY and CDR2 SVGAGI (reference sequence). Written as DNA, the CDR3 is TGTGCCAGCAGTTACTCGACTAGCGGGACGAGCGAGCAGTACTTC. It codes for CASSYSTSGTSEQYF.

The chain joins TRBV20-1 to TRBJ2-7; the D gene is possibly TRBD1 (5 bases). CDR1 and CDR2 from the germline V gene are DFQATT and SNEGSKA (reference sequence). This CDR3 has 15 amino acids. Trimming took off 1 base at V and 3 bases at J, with 16 bases between the two ends. The CDR3 loop is CSARVGQGLGYEQYF. The CDR3 DNA is TGCAGTGCTAGAGTGGGGCAGGGTCTCGGCTACGAGCAGTACTTC.